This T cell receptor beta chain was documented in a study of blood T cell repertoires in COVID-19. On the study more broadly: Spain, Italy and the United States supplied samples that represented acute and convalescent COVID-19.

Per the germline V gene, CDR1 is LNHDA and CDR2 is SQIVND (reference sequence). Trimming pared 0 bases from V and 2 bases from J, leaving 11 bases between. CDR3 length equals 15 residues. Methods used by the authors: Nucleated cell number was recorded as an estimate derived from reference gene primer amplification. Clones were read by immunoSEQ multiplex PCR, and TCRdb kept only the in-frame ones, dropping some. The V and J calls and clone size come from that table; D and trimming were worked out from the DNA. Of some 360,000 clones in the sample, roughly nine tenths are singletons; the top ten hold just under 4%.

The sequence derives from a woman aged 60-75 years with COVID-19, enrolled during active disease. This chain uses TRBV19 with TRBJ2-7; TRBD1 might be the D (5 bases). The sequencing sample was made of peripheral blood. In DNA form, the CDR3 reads TGTGCCAGTAGTATAGATCACAGGAAGACCTACGAGCAGTACTTC. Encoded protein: CASSIDHRKTYEQYF. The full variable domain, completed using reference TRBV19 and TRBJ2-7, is DGGITQSPKYLFRKEGQNVTLSCEQNLNHDAMYWYRQDPGQGLRLIYYSQIVNDFQKGDIAEGYSVSREKKESFPLTVTSAQKNPTAFYLCASSIDHRKTYEQYFGPGTRLTVT.